Below, 2 T cell receptor beta chains from the same sample are listed, as sequenced in a study of breast tumors, draining lymph nodes, adjacent tissues. TCRdb recomputed calls from the multiplex PCR reads with MiXCR, one row per CDR3 protein. The table includes some 170,000 distinct CDR3 sequences, 33% detected once. Breast cancer patients provided tissue from their axillary draining lymph nodes. The sequenced sample was axillary lymph node tissue. Every receptor here comes from a female donor with breast cancer. Some clones in this sample may be carry-over from other donors' samples.

V usage is TRBV9 and J usage is TRBJ1-3; D may be TRBD1 (6 bases). V was shortened by 4 bases and J by 0 bases, with 14 bases between the two germline ends. Germline loops: CDR1 SGDLS, CDR2 YYNGEE. This CDR3 has 16 residues. The CDR3 sequence: CASSPGTLSSGNTIYF. DNA for the CDR3: TGTGCCAGCAGCCCTGGGACATTAAGCTCTGGAAACACCATATATTTT.

This chain uses TRBV2 with TRBJ2-7; 9 positions match TRBD2. The germline CDR1 and CDR2 sequences are SNHLY and FYNNEI. V gave up 9 bases and J gave up 3 bases; unmatched junction bases: 0. The CDR3 length is 11 residues. This chain's CDR3 is CARRGGYEQYF. The CDR3 DNA follows: TGTGCCAGGCGGGGGGGCTACGAGCAGTACTTC.